The present TCR beta chain was sequenced within a study of T-cell memory formation after mild COVID-19. Study as a whole: Among the donors, TCR clusters were largely specific to each donor.

Worth noting for this clonotype: Its antigen is unidentified.

The CDR3 has 14 residues. With 6 bases clipped from V and 5 bases from J, the junction kept 9 bases outside the gene matches. Germline V gene sequence: CDR1 SGHRS, CDR2 YFSETQ. Study-wide results and limits: Shrinking CD4+ clones were chiefly CM and EM; CD8+ ones were chiefly EMRA. There were some responding clones in pre-infection memory, which suggested that cross-reactive memory had joined.

TCRdb re-analysed the 5' RACE reads in MiXCR, keeping a single row per CDR3 protein. The table includes about 320,000 distinct CDR3 sequences, about 13% detected once. The sample was PBMCs or a T cell subset sorted from them (not recorded which). This rearrangement joins TRBV5-1 to TRBJ2-3, with TRBD1 matching over 7 bases. The receptor's source is a man aged 18 to 29 who had mild COVID-19 (a few samples of this study predate the infection). Cell type and time point are not known. CDR3 DNA sequence: TGCGCCAGCACCCCGGGGACAGTTGGAGATACGCAGTATTTT. It encodes CASTPGTVGDTQYF.